Detailed here is one T cell receptor (beta chain). Its specificity is unknown. Trimming removed 4 bases from V and 3 bases from J; junction bases left unmatched: 3. The V gene's germline CDR1 is WNHNN and CDR2 SYGVQD (reference sequence). CDR3 length: 15 residues. These data originate in a study of shared clonotypes between healthy human individuals. Study in general: Each donor's CD8 memory used one plate, CD8 naive two, each CD4 subset three. Whole-study results and caveats: Estimated clonotype richness was generally higher in naive than memory subsets.

The investigators split CD4+ cells into a CD45RA+ naive subset and a CD45RA-negative memory subset. Using immunoSEQ multiplex PCR, the repertoire was profiled, and TCRdb retains in-frame clones only, with some absent. The repertoire consists of 2,500,000 or so clones, with roughly nine tenths occurring once and the leading ten covering around 0.14%. The specimen was naive CD4+ T cells sorted from blood. The subset denotes: CD45RA+ positively selected. The V and J genes are TRBV10-1 and TRBJ2-3; TRBD2 aligns across 11 bases. The clonotype was recovered from a man aged 18 to 29 in good health. The chain's CDR3 is CASSAWTSGTDTQYF. The CDR3 nucleotides read TGCGCCAGCAGTGCCTGGACTAGCGGGACAGATACGCAGTATTTT.